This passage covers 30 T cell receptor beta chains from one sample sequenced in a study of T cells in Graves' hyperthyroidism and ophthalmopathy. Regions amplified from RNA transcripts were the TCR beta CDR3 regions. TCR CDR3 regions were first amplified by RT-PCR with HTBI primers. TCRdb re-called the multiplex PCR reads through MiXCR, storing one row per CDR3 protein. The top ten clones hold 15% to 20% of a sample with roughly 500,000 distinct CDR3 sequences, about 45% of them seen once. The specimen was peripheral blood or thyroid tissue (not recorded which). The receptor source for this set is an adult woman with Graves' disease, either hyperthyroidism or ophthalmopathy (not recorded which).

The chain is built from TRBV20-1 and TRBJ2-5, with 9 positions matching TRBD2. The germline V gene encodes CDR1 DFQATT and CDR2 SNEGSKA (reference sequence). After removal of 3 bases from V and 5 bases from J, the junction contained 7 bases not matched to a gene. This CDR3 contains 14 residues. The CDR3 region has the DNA TGCAGTGCTAGTGGAGCGGGAGGTTGGGAGACCCAGTACTTC. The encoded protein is CSASGAGGWETQYF.

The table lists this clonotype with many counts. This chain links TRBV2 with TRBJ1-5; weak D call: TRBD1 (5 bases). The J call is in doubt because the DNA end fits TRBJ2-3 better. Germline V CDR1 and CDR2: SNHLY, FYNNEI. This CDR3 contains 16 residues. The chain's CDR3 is CASSALMDTRYQPQYF. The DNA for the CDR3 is TGTGCCAGCAGCGCTCTGATGGACACGAGATATCAGCCCCAGTATTTT.

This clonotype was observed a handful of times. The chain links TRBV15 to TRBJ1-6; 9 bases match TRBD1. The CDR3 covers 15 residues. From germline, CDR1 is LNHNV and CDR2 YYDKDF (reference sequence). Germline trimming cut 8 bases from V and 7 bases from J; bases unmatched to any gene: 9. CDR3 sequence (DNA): TGTGCCACCGAAACTGACAGGGGGGTAAATTCACCCCTCCACTTT. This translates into CATETDRGVNSPLHF. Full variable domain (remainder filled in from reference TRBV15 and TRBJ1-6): DAMVIQNPRYQVTQFGKPVTLSCSQTLNHNVMYWYQQKSSQAPKLLFHYYDKDFNNEADTPDNFQSRRPNTSFCFLDIRSPGLGDTAMYLCATETDRGVNSPLHFGNGTRLTVT.

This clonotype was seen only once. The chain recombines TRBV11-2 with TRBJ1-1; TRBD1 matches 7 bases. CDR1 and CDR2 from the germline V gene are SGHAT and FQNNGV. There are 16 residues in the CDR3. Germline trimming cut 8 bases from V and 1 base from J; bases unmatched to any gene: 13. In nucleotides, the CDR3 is TGTGCCAGCCGGCTTCTTACCGGGACAGCGAACACTGAAGCTTTCTTT. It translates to CASRLLTGTANTEAFF. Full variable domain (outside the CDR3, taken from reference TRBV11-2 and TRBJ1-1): EAGVAQSPRYKIIEKRQSVAFWCNPISGHATLYWYQQILGQGPKLLIQFQNNGVVDDSQLPKDRFSAERLKGVDSTLKIQPAKLEDSAVYLCASRLLTGTANTEAFFGQGTRLTVV.

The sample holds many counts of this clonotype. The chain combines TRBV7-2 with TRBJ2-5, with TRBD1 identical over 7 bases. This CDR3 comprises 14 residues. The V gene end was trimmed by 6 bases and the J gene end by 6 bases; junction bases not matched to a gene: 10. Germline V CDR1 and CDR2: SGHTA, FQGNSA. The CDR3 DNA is TGTGCCAGCAGAAAGGGGGCAGGGTGGAAGACCCAGTACTTC. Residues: CASRKGAGWKTQYF.

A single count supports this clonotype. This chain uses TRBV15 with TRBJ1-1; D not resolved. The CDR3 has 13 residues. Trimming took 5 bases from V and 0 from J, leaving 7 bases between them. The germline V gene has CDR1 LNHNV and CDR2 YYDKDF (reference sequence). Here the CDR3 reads CATSLYLNTEAFF. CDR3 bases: TGTGCCACCAGCTTGTACTTGAACACTGAAGCTTTCTTT.

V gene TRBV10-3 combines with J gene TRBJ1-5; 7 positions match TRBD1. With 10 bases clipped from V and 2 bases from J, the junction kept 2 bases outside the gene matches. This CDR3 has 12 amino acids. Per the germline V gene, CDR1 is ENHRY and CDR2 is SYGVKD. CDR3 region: CATTGGNQPQHF. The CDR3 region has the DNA TGTGCCACCACAGGGGGCAATCAGCCCCAGCATTTT.

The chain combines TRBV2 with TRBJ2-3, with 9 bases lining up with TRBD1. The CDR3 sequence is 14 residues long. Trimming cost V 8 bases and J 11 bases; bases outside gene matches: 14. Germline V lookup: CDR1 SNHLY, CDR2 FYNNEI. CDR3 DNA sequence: TGTGCCAGCGGGGGGGGGACAGGGCAGAATGAGCAGTATTTT. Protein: CASGGGTGQNEQYF.

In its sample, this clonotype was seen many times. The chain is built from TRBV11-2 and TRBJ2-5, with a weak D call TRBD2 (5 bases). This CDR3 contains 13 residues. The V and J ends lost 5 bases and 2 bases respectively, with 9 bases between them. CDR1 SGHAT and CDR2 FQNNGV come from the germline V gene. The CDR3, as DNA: TGTGCCAGCAGCCCCAGCGGACAAGAGACCCAGTACTTC. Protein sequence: CASSPSGQETQYF.

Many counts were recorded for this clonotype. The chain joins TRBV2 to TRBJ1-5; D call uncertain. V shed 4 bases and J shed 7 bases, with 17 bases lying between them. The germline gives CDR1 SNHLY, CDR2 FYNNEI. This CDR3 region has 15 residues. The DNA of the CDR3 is TGTGCCAGCAGTGTATCAGTCGGGAGCGGACAGCCCCAGCATTTT. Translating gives CASSVSVGSGQPQHF.

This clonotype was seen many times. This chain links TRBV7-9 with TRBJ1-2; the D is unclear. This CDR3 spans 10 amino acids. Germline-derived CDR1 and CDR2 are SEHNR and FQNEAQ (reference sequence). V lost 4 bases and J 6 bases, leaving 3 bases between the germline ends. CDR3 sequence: CASSSNGYTF. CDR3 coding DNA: TGTGCCAGCAGCTCCAATGGCTACACCTTC.

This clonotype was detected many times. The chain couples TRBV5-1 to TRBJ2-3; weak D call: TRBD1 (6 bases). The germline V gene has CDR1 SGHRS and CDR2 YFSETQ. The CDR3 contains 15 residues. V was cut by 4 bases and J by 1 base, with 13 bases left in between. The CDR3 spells CASSQGGSGTDTQYF. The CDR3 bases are TGCGCCAGCAGCCAAGGGGGTTCAGGCACAGATACGCAGTATTTT.

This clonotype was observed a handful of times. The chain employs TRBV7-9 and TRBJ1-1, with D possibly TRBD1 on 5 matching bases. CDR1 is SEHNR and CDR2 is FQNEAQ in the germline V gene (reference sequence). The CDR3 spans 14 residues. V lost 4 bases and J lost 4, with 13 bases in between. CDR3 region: CASSSHGTGTEAFF. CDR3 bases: TGTGCCAGCAGCTCCCACGGGACGGGCACTGAAGCTTTCTTT.

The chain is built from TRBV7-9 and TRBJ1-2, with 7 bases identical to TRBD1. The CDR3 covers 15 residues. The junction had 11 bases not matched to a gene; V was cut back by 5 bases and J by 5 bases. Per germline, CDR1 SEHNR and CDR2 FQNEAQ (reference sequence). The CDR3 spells CASSPTTGAGYGYTF. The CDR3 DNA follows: TGTGCCAGCAGCCCTACCACAGGGGCGGGGTATGGCTACACCTTC.

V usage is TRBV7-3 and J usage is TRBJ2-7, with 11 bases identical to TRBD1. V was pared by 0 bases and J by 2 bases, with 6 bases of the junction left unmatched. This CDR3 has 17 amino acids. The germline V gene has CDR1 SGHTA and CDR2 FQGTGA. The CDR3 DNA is TGTGCCAGCAGCTTAACTAGCGGGGGACAGGGGGCCTACGAGCAGTACTTC. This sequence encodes CASSLTSGGQGAYEQYF.

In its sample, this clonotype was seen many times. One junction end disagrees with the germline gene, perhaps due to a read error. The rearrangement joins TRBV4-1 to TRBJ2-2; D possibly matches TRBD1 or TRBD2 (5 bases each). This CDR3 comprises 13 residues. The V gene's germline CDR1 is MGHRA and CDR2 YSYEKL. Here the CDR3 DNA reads TGTGCCAGCAGCCCGGGGCCCCCCGGGGAGCTGTTTTTT. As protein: CASSPGPPGELFF.

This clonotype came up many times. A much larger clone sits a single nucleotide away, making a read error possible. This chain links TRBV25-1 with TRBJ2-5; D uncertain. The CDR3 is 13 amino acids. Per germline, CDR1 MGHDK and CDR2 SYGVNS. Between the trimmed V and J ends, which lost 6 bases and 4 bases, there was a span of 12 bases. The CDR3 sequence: CASRGWAIETQYF. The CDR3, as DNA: TGTGCCAGCAGGGGGTGGGCCATAGAGACCCAGTACTTC.

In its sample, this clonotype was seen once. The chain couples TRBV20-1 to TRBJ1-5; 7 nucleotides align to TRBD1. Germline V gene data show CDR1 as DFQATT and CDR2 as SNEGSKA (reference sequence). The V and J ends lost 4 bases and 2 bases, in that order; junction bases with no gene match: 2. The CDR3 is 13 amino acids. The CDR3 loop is CSATGTGNQPQHF. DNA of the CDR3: TGCAGTGCTACCGGGACAGGCAATCAGCCCCAGCATTTT.

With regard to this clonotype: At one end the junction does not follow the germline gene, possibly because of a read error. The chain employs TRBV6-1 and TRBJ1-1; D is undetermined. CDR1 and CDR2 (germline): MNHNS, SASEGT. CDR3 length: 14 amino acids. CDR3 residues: CAISEAAENTEAFF. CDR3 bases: TGTGCCATCAGTGAAGCGGCAGAAAACACTGAAGCTTTCTTT.

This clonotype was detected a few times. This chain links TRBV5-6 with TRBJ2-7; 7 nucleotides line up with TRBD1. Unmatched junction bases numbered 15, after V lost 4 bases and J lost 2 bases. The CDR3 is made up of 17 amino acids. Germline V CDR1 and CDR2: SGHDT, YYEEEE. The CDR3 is CASSPASKRTGTYEQYF. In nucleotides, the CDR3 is TGTGCCAGCAGCCCCGCTTCAAAAAGGACAGGTACCTACGAGCAGTACTTC.

The CDR3 here is CASSHRTETQYF. The CDR3 nucleotides are TGTGCCAGCAGTCACAGGACAGAGACCCAGTACTTC. The gene calls are TRBV6-5 and TRBJ2-5, with D possibly TRBD1 on 5 matching bases. This CDR3 has 12 residues. Germline V lookup: CDR1 MNHEY, CDR2 SVGAGI. V was clipped by 5 bases and J by 4 bases, with 8 bases between them.

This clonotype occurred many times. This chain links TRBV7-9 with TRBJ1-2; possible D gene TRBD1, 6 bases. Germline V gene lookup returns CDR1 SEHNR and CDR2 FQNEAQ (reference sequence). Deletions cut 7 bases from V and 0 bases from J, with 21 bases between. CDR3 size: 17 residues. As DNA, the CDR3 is TGTGCCAGCAACTCGGCCGGGACAAGGATTACTAACTATGGCTACACCTTC. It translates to CASNSAGTRITNYGYTF.

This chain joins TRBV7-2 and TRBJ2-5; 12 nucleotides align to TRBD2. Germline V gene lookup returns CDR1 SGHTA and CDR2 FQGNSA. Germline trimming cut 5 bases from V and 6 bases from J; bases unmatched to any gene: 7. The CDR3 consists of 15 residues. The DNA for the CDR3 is TGTGCCAGCAGCCCCGGACTAGCGGGGACGAAGACCCAGTACTTC. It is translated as CASSPGLAGTKTQYF.

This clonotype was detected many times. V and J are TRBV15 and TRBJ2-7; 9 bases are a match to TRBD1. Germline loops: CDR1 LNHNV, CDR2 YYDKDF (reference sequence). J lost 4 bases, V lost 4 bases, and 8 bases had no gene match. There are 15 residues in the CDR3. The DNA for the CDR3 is TGTGCCACCAGCAACCGGGACAGGGCAAGGTACGAGCAGTACTTC. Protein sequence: CATSNRDRARYEQYF. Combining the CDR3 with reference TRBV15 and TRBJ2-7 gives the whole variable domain DAMVIQNPRYQVTQFGKPVTLSCSQTLNHNVMYWYQQKSSQAPKLLFHYYDKDFNNEADTPDNFQSRRPNTSFCFLDIRSPGLGDTAMYLCATSNRDRARYEQYFGPGTRLTVT.

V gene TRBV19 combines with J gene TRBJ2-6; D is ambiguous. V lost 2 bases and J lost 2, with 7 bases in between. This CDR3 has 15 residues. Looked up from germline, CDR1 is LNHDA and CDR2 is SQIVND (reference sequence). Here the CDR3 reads CASSIMKAGANVLTF. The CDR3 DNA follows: TGTGCCAGTAGTATAATGAAGGCTGGGGCCAACGTCCTGACTTTC.

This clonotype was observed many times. The CDR3 DNA follows: TGCAGTGCTAGAACCCCCGGGGGGCCCACTGAAGCTTTCTTT. It codes for CSARTPGGPTEAFF. The rearrangement links TRBV20-1 to TRBJ1-1, with D maybe TRBD1 (6 bases). Trimming shortened V by 2 bases and J by 4 bases, and 14 bases separated the two germline ends. CDR3 length: 14 residues. Germline V gene data show CDR1 as DFQATT and CDR2 as SNEGSKA (reference sequence).

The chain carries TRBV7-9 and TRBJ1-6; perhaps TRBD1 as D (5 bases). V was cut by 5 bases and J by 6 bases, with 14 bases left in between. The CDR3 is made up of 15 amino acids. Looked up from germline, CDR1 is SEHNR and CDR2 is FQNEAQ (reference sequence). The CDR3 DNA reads TGTGCCAGCAGCCCCGGGGGAACGAGTAATTCACCCCTCCACTTT. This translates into CASSPGGTSNSPLHF.

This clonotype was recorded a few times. CDR3 nucleotide sequence: TGTGCCAGCAGAAGGGTTGCGTTAGGATTTTCCTATTCACCCCTCCACTTT. This codes for CASRRVALGFSYSPLHF. This chain connects TRBV27 to TRBJ1-6; D unclear. This CDR3 is 17 amino acids long. Germline loops: CDR1 MNHEY, CDR2 SMNVEV (reference sequence). Trimming removed 6 bases at V and 8 bases at J, with 23 bases between.

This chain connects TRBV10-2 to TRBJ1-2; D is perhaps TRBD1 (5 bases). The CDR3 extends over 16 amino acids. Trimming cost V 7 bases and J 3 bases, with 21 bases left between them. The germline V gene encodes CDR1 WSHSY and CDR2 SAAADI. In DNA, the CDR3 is TGCGCCAGCACGAGGACTAGCGGGGCCTACGACTATGGCTACACCTTC. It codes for CASTRTSGAYDYGYTF.

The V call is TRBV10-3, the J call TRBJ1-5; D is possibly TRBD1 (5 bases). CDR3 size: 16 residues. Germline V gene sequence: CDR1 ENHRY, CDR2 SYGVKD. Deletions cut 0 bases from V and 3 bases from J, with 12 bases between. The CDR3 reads CAISESKGDLNQPQHF. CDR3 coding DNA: TGTGCCATCAGTGAGTCGAAAGGGGACCTCAATCAGCCCCAGCATTTT.